The rows below give T cell receptor beta chains drawn from one sample of a study of T cells after yellow fever vaccination. One entry per CDR3 protein results from TCRdb running MiXCR on the 5' RACE reads. The table lists 300,000 to 400,000 distinct CDR3 sequences, 3% to 4.5% of them singletons, with 24% in the top ten. The sequencing here drew on PBMCs, taken 5 days after the yellow fever booster vaccination. The receptor set was obtained from a man aged 18 to 29 who received the YFV17D yellow fever vaccine. CDR3s include the opening cysteine and the closing phenylalanine or tryptophan. Part of the rows lack a size; the others show once, few, many or a class for expanded clones.

j_gene,len,v_gene,abundance,CDR3aa
TRBJ2-7,15,TRBV10-1,few,CASSEGQGGSYEQYF
TRBJ2-5,14,TRBV20-1,many,CSASKTGGAETQYF
TRBJ1-2,15,TRBV30,few,CAWRVTGPAVYGYTF
TRBJ2-3,12,TRBV20-1,many,CSERSGADTQYF
TRBJ2-2,13,TRBV11-1,NA,CASSPGLAGELFF
TRBJ2-4,14,TRBV19,few,CASSPVLAKNIQYF
TRBJ2-5,18,TRBV28,many,CASSPWTSGGAKLETQYF
TRBJ1-1,15,TRBV6-2/TRBV6-3,NA,CASSSITTEGTEAFF
TRBJ1-5,18,TRBV4-2,many,CASSQDTPAHPSNQPQHF
TRBJ2-2,15,TRBV4-1,few,CASSQVGLSPGELFF
TRBJ1-2,14,TRBV11-1,many,CASSEGQGIQGYTF
TRBJ2-4,11,TRBV29-1,NA,CSVVWRYIQYF
TRBJ1-3,20,TRBV21-1,NA,CASSLCECWTGTFSGNTIYF
TRBJ2-5,14,TRBV27,NA,CASRSAGHVETHYF
TRBJ2-2,14,TRBV6-1,many,CASSAGRNTGELFF
TRBJ2-2,14,TRBV4-2,many,CASSQDRGTGELFF
TRBJ1-5,14,TRBV5-8,NA,CASIPWGSNQPQHF
TRBJ2-5,17,TRBV11-2,NA,CASSLGQVEVGEETQYF
TRBJ2-2,18,TRBV4-3,many,CASSQGLSGGTYTGELFF
TRBJ2-1,12,TRBV5-1,NA,CASSPPGTEQFF
TRBJ2-2,15,TRBV6-5,NA,CASSYGRVRAGELFF
TRBJ2-5,13,TRBV30,NA,CAWSAGVGETQYF
TRBJ2-1,15,TRBV4-1,few,CASSQDRGLINEQFF
TRBJ2-4,15,TRBV7-2,many,CASSYRAVAKNIQYF
TRBJ1-1,14,TRBV27,NA,CASSFWTGHTEAFF
TRBJ1-5,13,TRBV19,few,CASSIVHDQPQHF
TRBJ2-7,15,TRBV5-4,NA,CASSNRDRGREKQYF
TRBJ2-7,12,TRBV5-4,NA,CASSKGSYEQYF
TRBJ1-6,15,TRBV19,NA,CASSRLLGEYSPLHF
TRBJ2-3,16,TRBV14,NA,CASSQERATSTDTQYF
TRBJ2-7,13,TRBV27,many,CASSFSDLGEQYF
TRBJ2-5,13,TRBV7-9,NA,CASSFVDQETQYF
TRBJ2-1,12,TRBV5-6,many,CASSRDRGEQFF
TRBJ1-5,15,TRBV5-1,few,CASSPVSGGNQPQHF
TRBJ2-7,14,TRBV12-3/TRBV12-4,few,CASKISGGAYEQYF
TRBJ2-1,14,TRBV5-1,many,CASRTDSSYNEQFF
TRBJ1-1,13,TRBV7-6,many,CASSLAGRYEAFF
TRBJ2-7,14,TRBV18,NA,CASTLQAQGDWQYF
TRBJ2-1,14,TRBV29-1,many,CSVEGTGVSNEQFF
TRBJ2-5,19,TRBV11-3,NA,CASSPPGMGNTGIQETQYF
TRBJ1-4,13,TRBV5-1,NA,CASSTGDSEKLFF
TRBJ2-6,16,TRBV6-2/TRBV6-3,few,CASSYSDYSGANVLTF
TRBJ2-3,14,TRBV5-1,NA,CASRAASEVDTQYF
TRBJ2-3,16,TRBV7-9,NA,CASSWGLAIVTDTQYF
TRBJ2-4,16,TRBV20-1,NA,CSARGLAGGLGNIQYF
TRBJ2-2,12,TRBV4-1,few,CASSQRTGELFF